This T cell receptor beta chain derives from a study of blood T cells in healthy people across ages. Study overall: Roughly one uniquely barcoded beta molecule per two T cells was captured.

The CDR3 runs to 15 residues. Germline CDR1 reads MDHEN; CDR2 reads SYDVKM. The V and J ends lost 2 bases and 1 base respectively, with 11 bases between them. Primed by a sample-barcoded 5' primer and a J-beta primer mix, a second PCR proceeded for 7 to 11 cycles. TCRdb passed the 5' RACE reads through MiXCR, listing each CDR3 protein once. This table has roughly 560,000 distinct CDR3 sequences, around 24% appearing once. Aged about 6 to 90, donors were systemically healthy Caucasians from Russia. The same sample was also studied in work on T cells of mothers and their children. That source reports: Mothers gave over 9.5 million TCR beta CDR3 reads each, and children several million each. Persisting microchimeric T cell clones went undetected.

The sample was blood. The rearrangement uses TRBV28 and TRBJ1-1, with a tentative D call TRBD1 (5 bases). This receptor was identified in a boy under 18 in good health. Here the CDR3 reads CASSLQGHGNTEAFF. The CDR3 DNA reads as TGTGCCAGCAGTTTACAAGGACACGGGAACACTGAAGCTTTCTTT.